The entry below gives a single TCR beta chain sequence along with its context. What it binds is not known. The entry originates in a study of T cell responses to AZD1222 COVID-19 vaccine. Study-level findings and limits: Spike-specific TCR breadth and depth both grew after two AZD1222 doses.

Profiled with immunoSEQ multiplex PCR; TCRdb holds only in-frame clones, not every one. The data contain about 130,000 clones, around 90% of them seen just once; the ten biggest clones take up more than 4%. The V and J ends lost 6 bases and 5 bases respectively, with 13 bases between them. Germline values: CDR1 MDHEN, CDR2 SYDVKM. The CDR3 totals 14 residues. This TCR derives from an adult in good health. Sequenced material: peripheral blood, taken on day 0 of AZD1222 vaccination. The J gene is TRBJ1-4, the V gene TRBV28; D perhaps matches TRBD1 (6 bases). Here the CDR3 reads CASSPGTKNEKLFF. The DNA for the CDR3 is TGTGCCAGCAGCCCCGGGACAAAAAATGAAAAACTGTTTTTT. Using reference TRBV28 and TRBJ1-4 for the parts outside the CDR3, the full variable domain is DVKVTQSSRYLVKRTGEKVFLECVQDMDHENMFWYRQDPGLGLRLIYFSYDVKMKEKGDIPEGYSVSREKKERFSLILESASTNQTSMYLCASSPGTKNEKLFFGSGTQLSVL.